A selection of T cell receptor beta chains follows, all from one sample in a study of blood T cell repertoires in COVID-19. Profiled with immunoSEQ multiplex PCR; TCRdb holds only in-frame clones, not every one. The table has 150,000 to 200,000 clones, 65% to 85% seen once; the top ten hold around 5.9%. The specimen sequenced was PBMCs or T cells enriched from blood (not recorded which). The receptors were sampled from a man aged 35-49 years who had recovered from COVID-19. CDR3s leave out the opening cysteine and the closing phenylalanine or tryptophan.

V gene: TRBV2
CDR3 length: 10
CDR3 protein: ASSLDRTEAF

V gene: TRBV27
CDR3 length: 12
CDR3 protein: ASSQGHFTDTQY

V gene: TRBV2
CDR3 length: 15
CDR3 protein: ASSEESFGGLGYGYT

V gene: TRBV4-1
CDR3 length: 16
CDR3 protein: ASSQKPSGGEKGNTIY

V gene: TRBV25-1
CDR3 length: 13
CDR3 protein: ASRPGGSYNSPLH

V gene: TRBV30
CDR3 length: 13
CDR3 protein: AWTGVGGSGYGYT

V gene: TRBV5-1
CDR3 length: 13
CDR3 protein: ASSPQGEGQETQY

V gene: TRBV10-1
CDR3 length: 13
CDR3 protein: ASSDLSVSGNTIY

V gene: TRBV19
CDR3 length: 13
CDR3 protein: ASSIAWGPSYEQY

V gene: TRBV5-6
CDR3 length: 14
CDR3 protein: ASSLKSARDYYGYT

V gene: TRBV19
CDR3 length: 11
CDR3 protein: ASSTGGNTEAF

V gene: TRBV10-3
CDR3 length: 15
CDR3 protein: AISESVGGGVTDTQY

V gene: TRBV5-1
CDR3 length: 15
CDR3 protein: ASSDGPGTGITGELF

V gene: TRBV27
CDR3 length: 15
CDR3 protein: ASSQGYPAGGYYGYT

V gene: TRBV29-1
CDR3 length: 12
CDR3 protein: SVPPLAGTDTQY

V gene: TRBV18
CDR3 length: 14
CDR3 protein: ASSPRQGGKTYEQY

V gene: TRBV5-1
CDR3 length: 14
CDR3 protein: ASSLYSSGGANEQF

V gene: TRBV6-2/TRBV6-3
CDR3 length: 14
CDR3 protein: ASSRFIRGTNEKLF

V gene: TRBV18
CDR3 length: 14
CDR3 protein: ASSRDIVQTTGELF

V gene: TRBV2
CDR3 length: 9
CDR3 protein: ASSAGDGYT

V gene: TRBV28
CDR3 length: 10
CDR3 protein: ASSFQENEQF

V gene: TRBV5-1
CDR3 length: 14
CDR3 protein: ASSLGAVATNEKLF

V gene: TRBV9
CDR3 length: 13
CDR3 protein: ASSVEGLSYNEQF

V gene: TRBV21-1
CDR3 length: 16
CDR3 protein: ASSKERTLTGGNYGYT

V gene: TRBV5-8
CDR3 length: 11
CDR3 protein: ASSSRQGGKLF